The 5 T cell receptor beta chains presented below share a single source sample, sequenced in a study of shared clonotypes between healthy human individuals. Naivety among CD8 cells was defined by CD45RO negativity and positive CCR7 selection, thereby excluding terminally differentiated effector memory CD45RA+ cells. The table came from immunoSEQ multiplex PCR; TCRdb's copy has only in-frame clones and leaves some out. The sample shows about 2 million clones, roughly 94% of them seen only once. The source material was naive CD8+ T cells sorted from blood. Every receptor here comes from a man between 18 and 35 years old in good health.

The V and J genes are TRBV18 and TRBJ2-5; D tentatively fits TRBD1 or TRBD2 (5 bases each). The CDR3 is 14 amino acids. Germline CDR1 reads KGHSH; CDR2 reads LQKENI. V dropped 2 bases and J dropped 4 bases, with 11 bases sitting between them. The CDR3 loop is CASSPWDGGETQYF. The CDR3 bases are TGTGCCAGCTCACCATGGGACGGAGGAGAGACCCAGTACTTC.

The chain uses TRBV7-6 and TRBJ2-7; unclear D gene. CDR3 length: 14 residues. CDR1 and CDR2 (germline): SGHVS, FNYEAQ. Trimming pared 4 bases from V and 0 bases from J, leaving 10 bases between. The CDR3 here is CASSWGPDSYEQYF. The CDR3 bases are TGTGCCAGCAGCTGGGGTCCGGACTCCTACGAGCAGTACTTC.

CDR3 nucleotide sequence: TGTGCCAGCAGCGTACTGACCGCTTTCTACGAGCAGTACTTC. It translates to CASSVLTAFYEQYF. The rearrangement joins TRBV5-6 to TRBJ2-7; D is unclear. V was clipped by 4 bases and J by 3 bases, with 14 bases between them. The length of the CDR3 is 14 residues. CDR1 SGHDT and CDR2 YYEEEE come from the germline V gene.

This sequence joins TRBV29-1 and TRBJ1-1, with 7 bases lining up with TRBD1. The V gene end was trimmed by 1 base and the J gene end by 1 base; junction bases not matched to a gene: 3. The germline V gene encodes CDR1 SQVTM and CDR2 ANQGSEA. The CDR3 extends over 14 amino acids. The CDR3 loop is CSVEGQGGNTEAFF. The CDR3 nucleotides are TGCAGCGTTGAAGGGCAGGGGGGGAACACTGAAGCTTTCTTT.

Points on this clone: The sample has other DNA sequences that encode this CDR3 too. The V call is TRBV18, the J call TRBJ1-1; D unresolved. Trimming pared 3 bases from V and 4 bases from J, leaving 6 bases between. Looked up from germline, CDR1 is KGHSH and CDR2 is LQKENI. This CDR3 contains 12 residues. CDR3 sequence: CASSPGSTEAFF. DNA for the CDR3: TGTGCCAGCTCACCGGGGAGCACTGAAGCTTTCTTT.